This TCR beta chain was retrieved from a study of T cells in Graves' hyperthyroidism and ophthalmopathy. Points from the study as a whole: Ophthalmopathy was identified by the model a median about 6 months ahead of onset.

Ophthalmopathy cases met thresholds of Clinical Activity Score at least 3, NOSPECS grade at least 4 and duration under 3 months. Uncontrolled infections, other autoimmune diseases, pregnancy or lactation led to exclusion of patients. What was amplified from RNA transcripts were TCR beta CDR3 regions. HTBI primers drove first-round RT-PCR of the TCR CDR3. One entry per CDR3 protein results from TCRdb running MiXCR on the multiplex PCR reads. Among 250,000 to 400,000 distinct CDR3 sequences listed, roughly 15% were seen once. Note on this clonotype: As yet, its antigen is unknown.

Germline V gene data show CDR1 as LNHDA and CDR2 as SQIVND (reference sequence). V lost 6 bases, J lost 3 bases, and 8 bases stayed unmatched. The CDR3 is 14 residues long. The sample was blood. The chain is built from TRBV19 and TRBJ2-7; TRBD1 matches 7 bases. This clonotype originated in a woman aged 40-49 years with Graves' ophthalmopathy. CDR3 region: CASSYPGTVYEQYF. DNA for the CDR3: TGTGCCAGTAGCTACCCCGGGACAGTCTACGAGCAGTACTTC. Combining the CDR3 with reference TRBV19 and TRBJ2-7 gives the whole variable domain DGGITQSPKYLFRKEGQNVTLSCEQNLNHDAMYWYRQDPGQGLRLIYYSQIVNDFQKGDIAEGYSVSREKKESFPLTVTSAQKNPTAFYLCASSYPGTVYEQYFGPGTRLTVT.